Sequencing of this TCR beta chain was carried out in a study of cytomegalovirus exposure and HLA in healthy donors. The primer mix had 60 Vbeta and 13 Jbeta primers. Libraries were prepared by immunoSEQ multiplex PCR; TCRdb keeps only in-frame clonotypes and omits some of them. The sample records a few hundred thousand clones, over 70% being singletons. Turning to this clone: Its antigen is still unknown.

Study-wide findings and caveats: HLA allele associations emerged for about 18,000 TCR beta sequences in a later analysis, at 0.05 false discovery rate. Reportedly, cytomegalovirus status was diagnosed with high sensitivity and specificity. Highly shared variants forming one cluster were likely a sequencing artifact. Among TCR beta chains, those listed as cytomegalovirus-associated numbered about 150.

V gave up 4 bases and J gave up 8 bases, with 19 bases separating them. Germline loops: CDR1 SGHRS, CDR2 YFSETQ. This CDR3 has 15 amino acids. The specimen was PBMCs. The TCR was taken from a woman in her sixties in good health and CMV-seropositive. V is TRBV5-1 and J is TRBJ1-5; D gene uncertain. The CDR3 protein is CASSPLGRVQEPQHF. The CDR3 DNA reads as TGCGCCAGCAGCCCCCTTGGGCGGGTCCAGGAGCCCCAGCATTTT.